This entry concerns a single T cell receptor (beta chain). This entry belongs to a study of beta chain features in type 1 diabetes. The isolated RNA, all of it, was reverse transcribed, so expressed TCRB transcripts were what got sequenced. Assay: immunoSEQ multiplex PCR; the TCRdb copy retains only in-frame clones and omits some. The data contain 450,000 to 550,000 clones, roughly 30% of them singletons. Germline V gene lookup returns CDR1 GTSNPN and CDR2 SVGIG (reference sequence). This CDR3 contains 14 residues. V was shortened by 2 bases and J by 5 bases, with 12 bases between the two germline ends.

This TCR was recovered from a man younger than 30 in good health. The sample consisted of naive CD4+ T cells from blood. The chain couples TRBV30 to TRBJ1-4; D gene ambiguous. The CDR3 bases are TGTGCCTGGAGTCGAGGACTGCCGAATGAAAAACTGTTTTTT. Its protein product is CAWSRGLPNEKLFF.